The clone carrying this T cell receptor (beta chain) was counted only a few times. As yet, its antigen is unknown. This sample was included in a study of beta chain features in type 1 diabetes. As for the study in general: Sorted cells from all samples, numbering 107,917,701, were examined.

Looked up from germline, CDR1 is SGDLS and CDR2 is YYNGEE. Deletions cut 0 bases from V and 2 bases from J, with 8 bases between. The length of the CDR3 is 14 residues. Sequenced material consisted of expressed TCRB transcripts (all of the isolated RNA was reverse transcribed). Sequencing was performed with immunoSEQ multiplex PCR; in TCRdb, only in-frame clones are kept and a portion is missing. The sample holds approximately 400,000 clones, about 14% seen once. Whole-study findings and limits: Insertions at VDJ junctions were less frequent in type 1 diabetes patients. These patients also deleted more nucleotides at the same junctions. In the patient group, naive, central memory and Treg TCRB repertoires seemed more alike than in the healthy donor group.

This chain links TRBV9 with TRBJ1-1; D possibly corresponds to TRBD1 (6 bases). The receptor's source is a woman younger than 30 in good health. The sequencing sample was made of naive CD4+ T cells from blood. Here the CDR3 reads CASSVVRGNTEAFF. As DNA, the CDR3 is TGTGCCAGCAGCGTAGTCAGGGGAAACACTGAAGCTTTCTTT.